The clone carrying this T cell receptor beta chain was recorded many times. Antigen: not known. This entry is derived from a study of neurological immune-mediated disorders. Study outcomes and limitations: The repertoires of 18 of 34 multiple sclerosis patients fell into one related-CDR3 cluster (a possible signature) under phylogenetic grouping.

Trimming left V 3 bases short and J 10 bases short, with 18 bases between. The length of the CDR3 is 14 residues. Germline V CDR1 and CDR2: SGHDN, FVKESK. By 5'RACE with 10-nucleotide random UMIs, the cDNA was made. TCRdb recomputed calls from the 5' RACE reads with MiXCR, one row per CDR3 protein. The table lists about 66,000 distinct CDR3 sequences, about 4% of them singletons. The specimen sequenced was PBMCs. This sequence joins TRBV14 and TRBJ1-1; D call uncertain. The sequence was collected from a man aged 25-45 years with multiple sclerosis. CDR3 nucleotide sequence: TGTGCCAGCAGCCAGCAGATGGGATTGGGTGGAGCTTTCTTT. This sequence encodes CASSQQMGLGGAFF.